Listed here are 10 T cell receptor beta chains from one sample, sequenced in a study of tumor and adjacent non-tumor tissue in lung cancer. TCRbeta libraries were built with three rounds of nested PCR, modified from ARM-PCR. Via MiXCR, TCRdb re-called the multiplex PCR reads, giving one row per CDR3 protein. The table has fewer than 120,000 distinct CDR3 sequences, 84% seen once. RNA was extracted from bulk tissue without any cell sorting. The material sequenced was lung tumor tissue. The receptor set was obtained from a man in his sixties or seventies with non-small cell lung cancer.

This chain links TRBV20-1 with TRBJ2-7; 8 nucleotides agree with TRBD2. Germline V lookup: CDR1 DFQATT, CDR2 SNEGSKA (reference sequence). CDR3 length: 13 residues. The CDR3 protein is CCTSQRERGEQYF. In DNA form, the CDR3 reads TGCTGTACTAGTCAGCGGGAGCGGGGAGAGCAGTACTTC.

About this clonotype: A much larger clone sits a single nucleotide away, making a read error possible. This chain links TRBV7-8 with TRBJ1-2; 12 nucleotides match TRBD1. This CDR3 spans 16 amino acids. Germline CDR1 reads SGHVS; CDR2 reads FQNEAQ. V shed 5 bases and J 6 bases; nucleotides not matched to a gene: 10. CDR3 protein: CASSVRTGTGGNGYTF. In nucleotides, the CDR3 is TGTGCCAGCAGCGTTAGAACCGGGACAGGGGGCAATGGCTACACCTTC.

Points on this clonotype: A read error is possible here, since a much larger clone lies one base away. The CDR3: CSSGGGRDTDTQYF. The CDR3 coding sequence is TGCAGCTCCGGAGGGGGGAGGGACACAGATACGCAGTATTTT. The J gene is TRBJ2-3, the V gene TRBV29-1; TRBD2 might be the D (7 bases). The CDR3 extends over 14 amino acids. The germline CDR1 and CDR2 sequences are SQVTM and ANQGSEA. V shed 8 bases and J shed 2 bases, with 17 bases lying between them.

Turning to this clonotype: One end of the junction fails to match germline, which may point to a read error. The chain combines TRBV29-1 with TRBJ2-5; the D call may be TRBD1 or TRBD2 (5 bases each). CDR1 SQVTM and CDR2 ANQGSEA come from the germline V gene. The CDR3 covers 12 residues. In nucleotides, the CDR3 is TGCAGCATTGGTAATGGGGGAGAGATCCAGTACTTC. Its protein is CSIGNGGEIQYF.

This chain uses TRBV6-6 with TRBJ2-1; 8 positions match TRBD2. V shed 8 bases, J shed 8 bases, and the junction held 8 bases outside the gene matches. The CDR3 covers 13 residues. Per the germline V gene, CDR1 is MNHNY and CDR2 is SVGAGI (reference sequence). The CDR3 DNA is TGTGCCAGCCAGTCTATCGGGAGGGATGAGCAGTTCTTC. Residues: CASQSIGRDEQFF.

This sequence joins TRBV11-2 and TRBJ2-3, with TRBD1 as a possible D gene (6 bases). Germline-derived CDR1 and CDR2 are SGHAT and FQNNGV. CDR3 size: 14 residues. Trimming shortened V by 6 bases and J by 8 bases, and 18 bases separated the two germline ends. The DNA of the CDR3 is TGTGCCAGCAGGCGGACAGCCACAGCAGTTACGCAGTATTTT. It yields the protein CASRRTATAVTQYF.

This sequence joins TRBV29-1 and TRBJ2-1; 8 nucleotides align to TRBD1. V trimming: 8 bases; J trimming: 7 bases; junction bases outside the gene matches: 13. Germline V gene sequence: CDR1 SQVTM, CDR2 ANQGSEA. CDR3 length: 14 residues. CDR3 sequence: CSLLAGGRGNEQFF. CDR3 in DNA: TGCAGCCTCTTAGCAGGGGGCCGGGGTAATGAGCAGTTCTTC.

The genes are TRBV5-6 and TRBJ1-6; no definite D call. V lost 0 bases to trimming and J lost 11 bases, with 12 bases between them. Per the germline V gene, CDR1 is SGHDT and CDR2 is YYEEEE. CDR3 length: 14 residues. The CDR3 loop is CASSLVGRAPPLHF. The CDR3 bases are TGTGCCAGCAGCTTGGTCGGCCGAGCTCCACCCCTCCACTTT. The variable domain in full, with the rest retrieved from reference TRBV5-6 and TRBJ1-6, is DAGVTQSPTHLIKTRGQQVTLRCSPKSGHDTVSWYQQALGQGPQFIFQYYEEEERQRGNFPDRFSGHQFPNYSSELNVNALLLGDSALYLCASSLVGRAPPLHFGNGTRLTVT.

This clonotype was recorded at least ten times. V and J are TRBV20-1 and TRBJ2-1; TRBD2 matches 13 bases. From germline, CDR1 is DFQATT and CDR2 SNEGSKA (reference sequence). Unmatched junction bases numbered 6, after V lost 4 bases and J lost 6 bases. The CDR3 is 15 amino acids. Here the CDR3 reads CSATYRLAGGNEQFF. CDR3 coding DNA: TGCAGTGCTACCTACCGACTAGCGGGAGGCAATGAGCAGTTCTTC.

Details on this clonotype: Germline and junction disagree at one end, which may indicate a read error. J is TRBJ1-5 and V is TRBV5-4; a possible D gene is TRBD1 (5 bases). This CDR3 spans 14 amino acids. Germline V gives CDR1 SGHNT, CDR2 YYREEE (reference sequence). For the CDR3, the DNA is TGTGCCAGCAGCGTGCAGGGCCGCAGTCAGTCCCAGCATTTT. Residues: CASSVQGRSQSQHF.